The source of this TCR beta chain is a study of CD8 T cells in ankylosing spondylitis. Germline loops: CDR1 SGHRS, CDR2 YFSETQ. The CDR3 extends over 15 amino acids. V was trimmed by 4 bases and J by 7 bases, leaving 18 bases between them. TCRdb passed the 5' RACE reads through MiXCR, listing each CDR3 protein once. Of about 66,000 distinct CDR3 sequences in the sample, 6.2% were seen once. This clonotype was found a few times. The specimen sequenced was synovial fluid, either unsorted or a sorted T cell fraction (not recorded which). The origin of this receptor is a male donor with ankylosing spondylitis. The V gene is TRBV5-1, the J gene TRBJ2-1; D may be TRBD2 (6 bases). CDR3 amino acids: CASSEILGGVNEQFF. CDR3 in DNA: TGCGCCAGCAGCGAGATTTTAGGAGGGGTAAATGAGCAGTTCTTC.